This T cell receptor (beta chain) was sequenced during a study of T cell repertoires in cytomegalovirus infection. Study summary: Both a matching HLA type and CMV infection were indicated by public TCR beta signatures. Study results and caveats: Predominance within the ex vivo response was attributable to HLA-C-restricted CMV-specific TCR beta clonotypes. Using cumulative public TCR beta family frequency, the authors identified those who carried CMV together with the relevant HLA.

TCRdb reprocessed the reads via MiXCR and lists one record per CDR3 protein. This table holds some 280,000 distinct CDR3 sequences, roughly an eighth found once. This clonotype appeared many times. What it binds is unknown. Germline trimming cut 8 bases from V and 2 bases from J; bases unmatched to any gene: 8. Germline assignment: CDR1 SGHVS and CDR2 FQNEAQ. CDR3 length: 14 residues. The V and J genes are TRBV7-8 and TRBJ2-7; TRBD2 agrees at 8 bases. The sample taken for sequencing was PBMCs. This TCR was sampled from a human donor in good health (CMV status not recorded). Some clones in this sample may be carry-over from other donors' samples. This chain's CDR3 is CASRLTSDAYEQYF. CDR3 DNA sequence: TGTGCCAGCCGATTGACTAGCGACGCCTACGAGCAGTACTTC.